This T cell receptor beta chain was captured by sequencing in a study of Graves' ophthalmopathy and Graves' hyperthyroidism. Study observations and caveats: Most thyroid clonotypes expanded beyond 0.001 frequency were also found in blood.

On this clonotype: Its antigen is unknown.

Excluded were patients with other autoimmune diseases, uncontrolled infections, pregnancy or lactation. Orbital computed tomography and thyroid ultrasound, along with TRAb, serum thyroxine and clinical symptoms, underpinned diagnosis. PBMCs came from more than 8 ml of fresh peripheral blood. Using RNA transcripts, the TCR beta CDR3 regions were amplified. RT-PCR with HTBI primers came first, then second-round multiplex PCR. Each CDR3 protein gets one entry after TCRdb re-called the multiplex PCR reads with MiXCR. The sample includes over 450,000 distinct CDR3 sequences, about an eighth of them seen just once. This CDR3 comprises 13 residues. Between the trimmed V and J ends, which lost 2 bases and 6 bases, there was a span of 11 bases. The germline gives CDR1 SGHRS, CDR2 YFSETQ.

The source material was blood. The sequence derives from a woman in her 30s with Graves' ophthalmopathy. This chain connects TRBV5-1 to TRBJ1-1; TRBD1 might be the D (5 bases). DNA for the CDR3: TGCGCCAGCAGCTTTCGGGACGTCGCTGAAGCTTTCTTT. This codes for CASSFRDVAEAFF. Using reference TRBV5-1 and TRBJ1-1 for the parts outside the CDR3, the full variable domain is KAGVTQTPRYLIKTRGQQVTLSCSPISGHRSVSWYQQTPGQGLQFLFEYFSETQRNKGNFPGRFSGRQFSNSRSEMNVSTLELGDSALYLCASSFRDVAEAFFGQGTRLTVV.